Each of the 27 T cell receptor beta chains below was sequenced from the same sample in a study of beta chain features in type 1 diabetes. Of the isolated RNA, all was reverse transcribed, and so the sequenced material was expressed TCRB transcripts. The table came from immunoSEQ multiplex PCR; TCRdb's copy has only in-frame clones and leaves some out. The table has about 900,000 clones, 15% to 20% seen once. Source material: naive CD4+ T cells from blood. The receptors were sampled from a woman aged 18-29 years in good health.

The V and J genes are TRBV7-2 and TRBJ2-2; D is unresolved. The germline CDR1 and CDR2 sequences are SGHTA and FQGNSA. The V end lost 3 bases, the J end lost 7 bases, and 9 bases lay between the germline ends. The CDR3 sequence is 13 residues long. CDR3 in amino acids: CASSFEWVGELFF. CDR3 nucleotides: TGTGCCAGCAGCTTCGAGTGGGTCGGGGAGCTGTTTTTT.

The chain is built from TRBV19 and TRBJ2-1; the D is unclear. This CDR3 region has 12 residues. Germline V gene data show CDR1 as LNHDA and CDR2 as SQIVND (reference sequence). V lost 8 bases, J lost 5 bases, and 10 bases lay in between. CDR3 sequence (DNA): TGTGCCAGTTTCGGACGAAACAATGAGCAGTTCTTC. Translating gives CASFGRNNEQFF.

For the CDR3, the DNA is TGTGCCAGCAGTTACACCGGGACTACTCGCGGCATTCAGTACTTC. This sequence encodes CASSYTGTTRGIQYF. This chain uses TRBV6-5 with TRBJ2-4; 7 positions agree with TRBD2. Germline values: CDR1 MNHEY, CDR2 SVGAGI. There are 15 residues in the CDR3. Trimming cost V 2 bases and J 9 bases; bases outside gene matches: 10.

The rearrangement joins TRBV5-8 to TRBJ1-4; 7 bases agree with TRBD1. Germline V CDR1 and CDR2: SGHTS, YDEGEE. The length of the CDR3 is 14 residues. Unmatched junction bases numbered 9, after V lost 5 bases and J lost 8 bases. The CDR3 DNA sequence: TGTGCCAGCAGTTCCACAGGGGCAAGAGAAAAACTGTTTTTT. Translated: CASSSTGAREKLFF.

V usage is TRBV7-2 and J usage is TRBJ2-1; D ambiguous. The CDR3 runs to 12 residues. V shed 2 bases and J shed 9 bases, with 8 bases lying between them. Germline assignment: CDR1 SGHTA and CDR2 FQGNSA. The CDR3 DNA follows: TGTGCCAGCAGCTTAACCCATTCTGAGCAGTTCTTC. This encodes CASSLTHSEQFF.

The chain employs TRBV14 and TRBJ2-7; D possibly matches TRBD1 or TRBD2 (5 bases each). The CDR3 loop spans 16 amino acids. Trimming removed 1 base at V and 2 bases at J, with 15 bases between. From germline, CDR1 is SGHDN and CDR2 FVKESK. The CDR3 DNA is TGTGCCAGCAGCCAAGGAAAGGGGACCTGGCCCTACGAGCAGTACTTC. Residues: CASSQGKGTWPYEQYF.

In this sample, this clone turned up a few times. V gene TRBV7-8 combines with J gene TRBJ2-5; D possibly uses TRBD1 or TRBD2 (5 bases each). Germline V lookup: CDR1 SGHVS, CDR2 FQNEAQ. The CDR3 is made up of 13 amino acids. V was cut by 5 bases and J by 7 bases, with 14 bases left in between. The CDR3 coding sequence is TGTGCCAGCAGCGGGCTGGTTGGGGGGACCCAGTACTTC. It is translated as CASSGLVGGTQYF.

This clone was detected a few times. The chain employs TRBV7-9 and TRBJ2-7, with D unresolved. The V end was cut by 6 bases, the J end by 7 bases, with 10 bases between. The germline CDR1 and CDR2 sequences are SEHNR and FQNEAQ (reference sequence). This CDR3 comprises 11 residues. The CDR3 sequence: CASSYTLEQYF. The CDR3 nucleotides are TGTGCCAGCAGTTACACCTTGGAGCAGTACTTC.

This clone was detected only a few times. The rearrangement uses TRBV5-6 and TRBJ2-1, with D unclear. This CDR3 region has 15 residues. The germline V and J ends were trimmed by 4 bases and 4 bases, with 15 bases remaining between them. CDR1 and CDR2 from the germline V gene are SGHDT and YYEEEE. CDR3 sequence: CASSRISTDYNEQFF. DNA of the CDR3: TGTGCCAGCAGCCGTATTTCGACCGATTACAATGAGCAGTTCTTC.

V gene TRBV11-2 combines with J gene TRBJ2-3; 9 nucleotides align to TRBD2. The CDR3 contains 16 residues. Germline CDR1 is SGHAT and CDR2 is FQNNGV. V gave up 4 bases and J gave up 0 bases; unmatched junction bases: 5. The CDR3 coding sequence is TGTGCCAGCAGCTCGGCTAGCGGGACTAGCACAGATACGCAGTATTTT. This translates into CASSSASGTSTDTQYF. The complete variable domain, with remaining parts taken from reference TRBV11-2 and TRBJ2-3, reads EAGVAQSPRYKIIEKRQSVAFWCNPISGHATLYWYQQILGQGPKLLIQFQNNGVVDDSQLPKDRFSAERLKGVDSTLKIQPAKLEDSAVYLCASSSASGTSTDTQYFGPGTRLTVL.

A few counts support this clone. The chain couples TRBV7-8 to TRBJ1-1; D not certain. V lost 1 base, J lost 0 bases, and 12 bases lay in between. Germline V CDR1 and CDR2: SGHVS, FQNEAQ. The CDR3 has 16 amino acids. The CDR3 sequence is CASSLESAALNTEAFF. As DNA, the CDR3 is TGTGCCAGCAGCTTAGAAAGTGCAGCCTTGAACACTGAAGCTTTCTTT.

This clone was counted between two and nine times. This chain joins TRBV4-3 and TRBJ2-7, with 8 bases aligning to TRBD1. Unmatched junction bases numbered 1, after V lost 3 bases and J lost 3 bases. CDR3 size: 13 residues. Germline assignment: CDR1 LGHNA and CDR2 YSLEER. DNA for the CDR3: TGCGCCAGCAGCCAGGACAGGGACTACGAGCAGTACTTC. This encodes CASSQDRDYEQYF.

A few counts support this clone. The V gene is TRBV5-1, the J gene TRBJ2-2, with 8 bases that match TRBD1. Germline CDR1 reads SGHRS; CDR2 reads YFSETQ. This CDR3 comprises 16 residues. Trimming cost V 4 bases and J 6 bases; bases outside gene matches: 11. CDR3 nucleotides: TGCGCCAGCAGCCCGGCCCCGACGACAGGGGCCGGGGAGCTGTTTTTT. Translating gives CASSPAPTTGAGELFF.

The chain employs TRBV5-1 and TRBJ1-1, with D tentatively TRBD1 (5 bases). Germline V gene data show CDR1 as SGHRS and CDR2 as YFSETQ. CDR3 length: 14 amino acids. The germline V and J ends were trimmed by 0 bases and 5 bases, with 11 bases remaining between them. The CDR3 DNA follows: TGCGCCAGCAGCTTGGTGGTAAAGGGGACTGAAGCTTTCTTT. As protein: CASSLVVKGTEAFF.

This clone was seen only a few times. The chain joins TRBV9 to TRBJ2-1; the match to TRBD2 covers 10 bases. The CDR3 is 16 amino acids. After removal of 2 bases from V and 0 bases from J, the junction contained 2 bases not matched to a gene. The germline gives CDR1 SGDLS, CDR2 YYNGEE. The CDR3 reads CASSVSGRHSYNEQFF. The CDR3 region has the DNA TGTGCCAGCAGCGTTAGCGGGAGGCACTCCTACAATGAGCAGTTCTTC.

This chain uses TRBV28 with TRBJ1-2; D possibly corresponds to TRBD1 (6 bases). This CDR3 region has 15 residues. Germline assignment: CDR1 MDHEN and CDR2 SYDVKM. The V end was cut by 6 bases, the J end by 8 bases, with 22 bases between. CDR3 in amino acids: CASSPSTIGTIGYTF. The CDR3 DNA is TGTGCCAGCAGCCCCTCAACTATCGGGACAATCGGCTACACCTTC.

The rearrangement links TRBV2 to TRBJ2-2; D gene unclear. CDR1 is SNHLY and CDR2 is FYNNEI in the germline V gene. The ends were cut back, 7 bases at V and 4 bases at J, with 13 bases in the middle. The CDR3 loop spans 14 amino acids. CDR3 region: CASKLRTLTGELFF. CDR3 in DNA: TGTGCCAGCAAACTCAGAACCCTCACCGGGGAGCTGTTTTTT.

Only a few counts were recorded for this clone. The genes are TRBV10-3 and TRBJ1-3, with a possible D match to TRBD1 (6 bases). Germline CDR1 is ENHRY and CDR2 is SYGVKD. Deletions cut 4 bases from V and 0 bases from J, with 16 bases between. CDR3 length: 17 amino acids. The CDR3 bases are TGTGCCATCAGTGCCCAGGGGACACCGATCTCTGGAAACACCATATATTTT. It yields the protein CAISAQGTPISGNTIYF.

Only a few counts were recorded for this clone. The chain uses TRBV19 and TRBJ2-1; maybe TRBD2 (5 bases). V gave up 5 bases and J gave up 0 bases, with 11 bases separating them. The CDR3 runs 15 residues. Germline V gene sequence: CDR1 LNHDA, CDR2 SQIVND (reference sequence). The CDR3 nucleotides are TGTGCCAGTAGTCCGACAACTAGCTCCTACAATGAGCAGTTCTTC. It translates to CASSPTTSSYNEQFF.

V and J are TRBV7-9 and TRBJ2-7, with D possibly TRBD2 on 5 matching bases. The length of the CDR3 is 15 residues. Germline V lookup: CDR1 SEHNR, CDR2 FQNEAQ (reference sequence). V lost 6 bases, J lost 2 bases, and 17 bases lay in between. Written as DNA, the CDR3 is TGTGCCAGCAGTCTGGAGGCGATCTCGGCCTACGAGCAGTACTTC. It specifies CASSLEAISAYEQYF. Using reference TRBV7-9 and TRBJ2-7 for the parts outside the CDR3, the full variable domain is DTGVSQNPRHKITKRGQNVTFRCDPISEHNRLYWYRQTLGQGPEFLTYFQNEAQLEKSRLLSDRFSAERPKGSFSTLEIQRTEQGDSAMYLCASSLEAISAYEQYFGPGTRLTVT.

This clone was detected only a few times. The sample carries other DNA sequences with the same CDR3. V and J are TRBV19 and TRBJ2-7, with no clear D. The V and J ends lost 5 bases and 0 bases respectively, with 11 bases between them. This CDR3 has 14 residues. Germline CDR1 LNHDA, CDR2 SQIVND (reference sequence). The CDR3 DNA sequence: TGTGCCAGTAGTCGGCAGGAGAGCTCCTACGAGCAGTACTTC. Its translation: CASSRQESSYEQYF.

This clone came up a few times. This chain links TRBV6-1 with TRBJ2-1, with TRBD1 identical over 9 bases. Trimming at V came to 3 bases and at J to 8 bases, leaving 8 bases not matched to a gene. The CDR3 extends over 15 amino acids. Germline CDR1 and CDR2: MNHNS and SASEGT. The CDR3: CASSDGGTGFDEQFF. The CDR3 DNA reads TGTGCCAGCAGTGACGGAGGGACAGGGTTCGATGAGCAGTTCTTC.

This rearrangement joins TRBV4-1 to TRBJ2-5; 8 bases are shared with TRBD2. Germline V gene lookup returns CDR1 MGHRA and CDR2 YSYEKL. V was pared by 3 bases and J by 5 bases, with 14 bases of the junction left unmatched. The CDR3 contains 17 residues. CDR3 sequence reads: CASSHPYRGTRPETQYF. The CDR3 coding sequence is TGCGCCAGCAGCCACCCTTATCGGGGGACTAGGCCCGAGACCCAGTACTTC.

This sequence joins TRBV18 and TRBJ2-5; maybe TRBD2 (5 bases). V was shortened by 3 bases and J by 1 base, with 12 bases between the two germline ends. The germline V gene has CDR1 KGHSH and CDR2 LQKENI. The CDR3 is made up of 15 amino acids. The CDR3 DNA is TGTGCCAGCTCACCGAATCAAGGAGGCCAAGAGACCCAGTACTTC. This codes for CASSPNQGGQETQYF. The variable domain in full, completed from reference TRBV18 and TRBJ2-5, reads NAGVMQNPRHLVRRRGQEARLRCSPMKGHSHVYWYRQLPEEGLKFMVYLQKENIIDESGMPKERFSAEFPKEGPSILRIQQVVRGDSAAYFCASSPNQGGQETQYFGPGTRLLVL.

This clone was seen a few times. The J gene is TRBJ1-1, the V gene TRBV6-5; no definite D call. The germline CDR1 and CDR2 sequences are MNHEY and SVGAGI. This CDR3 has 13 residues. The V gene lost 6 bases and the J gene lost 1 base, with 9 bases spanning the gap. The CDR3 is CASSQSGNTEAFF. Here the CDR3 DNA reads TGTGCCAGCAGCCAATCAGGGAACACTGAAGCTTTCTTT.

Comment on this clone: This same CDR3 is encoded by further DNA sequences in the sample. The CDR3 region has the DNA TGCGCCAGCAGCCAAGGACTAGGATCCTACGAGCAGTACTTC. Protein sequence: CASSQGLGSYEQYF. The rearrangement joins TRBV4-3 to TRBJ2-7; weak D call: TRBD2 (6 bases). The germline V gene encodes CDR1 LGHNA and CDR2 YSLEER. The CDR3 is 14 residues long. Trimming removed 1 base from V and 1 base from J, with 8 bases in between.

The CDR3 loop is CASSSRVEETQYF. The CDR3, as DNA: TGTGCCAGTTCCTCCAGGGTGGAAGAGACCCAGTACTTC. This chain links TRBV19 with TRBJ2-5, with TRBD1 as a possible D gene (5 bases). V lost 8 bases and J 3 bases, leaving 13 bases between the germline ends. This CDR3 is built from 13 residues. Looked up from germline, CDR1 is LNHDA and CDR2 is SQIVND (reference sequence). The full variable domain, in which reference TRBV19 and TRBJ2-5 provide the parts outside the CDR3, is DGGITQSPKYLFRKEGQNVTLSCEQNLNHDAMYWYRQDPGQGLRLIYYSQIVNDFQKGDIAEGYSVSREKKESFPLTVTSAQKNPTAFYLCASSSRVEETQYFGPGTRLLVL.